The 27 T cell receptor beta chains below all came from one sample that was sequenced in a study of shared clonotypes between healthy human individuals. Sequencing used immunoSEQ multiplex PCR; TCRdb keeps in-frame clones, though not all of them. The sample includes around 690,000 clones, roughly 87% of them seen just once. Input material: memory CD8+ T cells from PBMCs. Subset described: CD45RO+ cells pooled with CCR7-negative TemRA cells. These receptors came from a man aged 18-30 years in good health. Some clones in this sample may be carry-over from other donors' samples.

This clone was counted ten times or more. The same CDR3 arises from other DNA sequences in this sample as well. The rearrangement joins TRBV4-3 to TRBJ2-3; D remains unclear. The length of the CDR3 is 12 residues. V dropped 0 bases and J dropped 4 bases, with 2 bases sitting between them. The germline CDR1 and CDR2 sequences are LGHNA and YSLEER. CDR3 sequence reads: CASSQESDTQYF. CDR3 coding DNA: TGCGCCAGCAGCCAAGAATCAGATACGCAGTATTTT.

Turning to this clone: This same CDR3 is encoded by further DNA sequences in the sample. J is TRBJ2-1 and V is TRBV11-2; D unclear. The CDR3 extends over 12 amino acids. From germline, CDR1 is SGHAT and CDR2 FQNNGV. V was trimmed by 4 bases and J by 4 bases, leaving 5 bases between them. The CDR3 sequence is CASSSRYNEQFF. Written as DNA, the CDR3 is TGTGCCAGCAGCTCCCGTTACAATGAGCAGTTCTTC.

V gene TRBV4-3 combines with J gene TRBJ1-5, with 7 bases identical to TRBD1. Germline V lookup: CDR1 LGHNA, CDR2 YSLEER. The CDR3 is 14 amino acids. V was pared by 1 base and J by 4 bases, with 1 base of the junction left unmatched. The CDR3 DNA is TGCGCCAGCAGCCAAGGGACAGGAAATCAGCCCCAGCATTTT. Its protein is CASSQGTGNQPQHF.

The chain combines TRBV4-3 with TRBJ2-3; the D is unclear. The V gene's germline CDR1 is LGHNA and CDR2 YSLEER. The V end lost 0 bases, the J end lost 9 bases, and 13 bases lay between the germline ends. There are 14 residues in the CDR3. The CDR3 sequence: CASSQDQRSGTQYF. The DNA of the CDR3 is TGCGCCAGCAGCCAAGATCAAAGGAGTGGAACGCAGTATTTT.

The gene calls are TRBV27 and TRBJ2-2, with a tentative D call TRBD1 (5 bases). The CDR3 contains 13 residues. Trimming shortened V by 7 bases and J by 7 bases, and 13 bases separated the two germline ends. Germline V gene lookup returns CDR1 MNHEY and CDR2 SMNVEV (reference sequence). CDR3 bases: TGTGCCAGCAACAATCAAGGGGTCGGGGAGCTGTTTTTT. Residues: CASNNQGVGELFF.

The gene calls are TRBV9 and TRBJ1-2; D perhaps matches TRBD1 (6 bases). Looked up from germline, CDR1 is SGDLS and CDR2 is YYNGEE. Trimming pared 1 base from V and 2 bases from J, leaving 12 bases between. The CDR3 totals 15 residues. The CDR3 loop is CASSVNIGQNYGYTF. The CDR3 DNA sequence: TGTGCCAGCAGCGTAAATATCGGACAGAACTATGGCTACACCTTC.

V and J are TRBV6-6 and TRBJ2-2; D could derive from TRBD1 or TRBD2 (5 bases each). Looked up from germline, CDR1 is MNHNY and CDR2 is SVGAGI (reference sequence). The CDR3 contains 12 residues. Trimming removed 8 bases at V and 6 bases at J, with 10 bases between. The chain's CDR3 is CASELGAGELFF. The CDR3 DNA is TGTGCCAGCGAACTGGGGGCCGGGGAGCTGTTTTTT.

The chain uses TRBV7-2 and TRBJ2-7; no clear D gene. The germline CDR1 and CDR2 sequences are SGHTA and FQGNSA. This CDR3 region has 14 residues. The V and J ends lost 1 base and 1 base respectively, with 8 bases between them. The CDR3 is CASSLVDGSYEQYF. CDR3 sequence (DNA): TGTGCCAGCAGCTTAGTCGACGGGTCCTACGAGCAGTACTTC.

This sequence joins TRBV7-9 and TRBJ2-7; D ambiguous. Germline V gene lookup returns CDR1 SEHNR and CDR2 FQNEAQ (reference sequence). The V and J ends lost 5 bases and 2 bases respectively, with 13 bases between them. This CDR3 comprises 14 residues. CDR3 nucleotides: TGTGCCAGCAGCCCAGCGACATCTACCTACGAGCAGTACTTC. Amino acid sequence: CASSPATSTYEQYF.

The chain employs TRBV15 and TRBJ1-5; D not certain. Between the trimmed V and J ends, which lost 0 bases and 3 bases, there was a span of 12 bases. The V gene's germline CDR1 is LNHNV and CDR2 YYDKDF (reference sequence). The CDR3 length is 16 residues. CDR3 sequence: CATSRDVGKVNQPQHF. The DNA of the CDR3 is TGTGCCACCAGCAGAGATGTTGGAAAAGTCAATCAGCCCCAGCATTTT. The full variable domain, completed using reference TRBV15 and TRBJ1-5, is DAMVIQNPRYQVTQFGKPVTLSCSQTLNHNVMYWYQQKSSQAPKLLFHYYDKDFNNEADTPDNFQSRRPNTSFCFLDIRSPGLGDTAMYLCATSRDVGKVNQPQHFGDGTRLSIL.

This sequence joins TRBV7-2 and TRBJ1-2; D remains unclear. The CDR3 sequence is 15 residues long. Germline CDR1 SGHTA, CDR2 FQGNSA. The ends were cut back, 5 bases at V and 5 bases at J, with 18 bases in the middle. The DNA of the CDR3 is TGTGCCAGCAGCCTCAACGTACGAGGACCTTATGGCTACACCTTC. Amino acid sequence: CASSLNVRGPYGYTF.

The V call is TRBV14, the J call TRBJ2-1, with 12 nucleotides matching TRBD1. The germline V gene encodes CDR1 SGHDN and CDR2 FVKESK. The CDR3 covers 15 residues. Trimming took 5 bases from V and 9 from J; bases not matched to a gene: 8. The CDR3 DNA reads as TGTGCCAGCAGCGCCCGGGACAGGGGGCGAAGTGAGCAGTTCTTC. Translating it yields CASSARDRGRSEQFF.

The chain recombines TRBV10-1 with TRBJ2-1, with 8 bases identical to TRBD2. This CDR3 comprises 15 residues. V was pared by 2 bases and J by 8 bases, with 8 bases of the junction left unmatched. CDR1 and CDR2 (germline): WNHNN, SYGVQD (reference sequence). CDR3 loop: CASSERREDLDEQFF. CDR3 nucleotides: TGCGCCAGCAGTGAGAGGCGGGAGGATTTGGATGAGCAGTTCTTC.

This chain links TRBV29-1 with TRBJ2-5; 8 bases agree with TRBD1. The CDR3 is 12 residues long. CDR1 is SQVTM, CDR2 ANQGSEA, per germline. The ends lost 4 bases at V and 5 bases at J; junction bases unmatched: 3. In nucleotides, the CDR3 is TGCAGCGTTGGGACAGGGCGGGAGACCCAGTACTTC. Its translation: CSVGTGRETQYF.

This clone was seen once. The chain joins TRBV9 to TRBJ2-4; D gene ambiguous. Germline V CDR1 and CDR2: SGDLS, YYNGEE. This CDR3 is 15 amino acids long. Trimming left V 2 bases short and J 0 bases short, with 9 bases between. CDR3 DNA sequence: TGTGCCAGCAGCGTCCACGGGCTAGCCAAAAACATTCAGTACTTC. It codes for CASSVHGLAKNIQYF. The entire variable domain, with the rest obtained from reference TRBV9 and TRBJ2-4, is as follows: DSGVTQTPKHLITATGQRVTLRCSPRSGDLSVYWYQQSLDQGLQFLIQYYNGEERAKGNILERFSAQQFPDLHSELNLSSLELGDSALYFCASSVHGLAKNIQYFGAGTRLSVL.

The V and J genes are TRBV7-9 and TRBJ1-3; the D is unclear. Germline V CDR1 and CDR2: SEHNR, FQNEAQ (reference sequence). V was clipped by 2 bases and J by 0 bases, with 2 bases between them. The CDR3 spans 13 residues. CDR3: CASSLISGNTIYF. The CDR3 DNA is TGTGCCAGCAGCTTAATCTCTGGAAACACCATATATTTT.

The chain is built from TRBV4-2 and TRBJ1-5; tentative D call: TRBD1 (5 bases). CDR3 length equals 14 residues. Looked up from germline, CDR1 is LGHNA and CDR2 is YNFKEQ. V dropped 0 bases and J dropped 6 bases, with 9 bases sitting between them. The CDR3, as DNA: TGTGCCAGCAGCCAAGACGGCAGGGCTCAGCCCCAGCATTTT. It encodes CASSQDGRAQPQHF.

This rearrangement joins TRBV2 to TRBJ2-5; possibly TRBD2 for D (5 bases). Deletions cut 6 bases from V and 2 bases from J, with 16 bases between. This CDR3 has 15 residues. Germline V lookup: CDR1 SNHLY, CDR2 FYNNEI. The CDR3 sequence: CASREGPRGQETQYF. The CDR3 nucleotides read TGTGCCAGCAGAGAGGGTCCCCGGGGACAAGAGACCCAGTACTTC. The full variable domain, rest sourced from reference TRBV2 and TRBJ2-5, is EPEVTQTPSHQVTQMGQEVILRCVPISNHLYFYWYRQILGQKVEFLVSFYNNEISEKSEIFDDQFSVERPDGSNFTLKIRSTKLEDSAMYFCASREGPRGQETQYFGPGTRLLVL.

The chain carries TRBV5-5 and TRBJ2-3; D might be TRBD2 (6 bases). Germline assignment: CDR1 SGHKS and CDR2 YYEKEE (reference sequence). Between the trimmed V and J ends, which lost 0 bases and 1 base, there was a span of 12 bases. The CDR3 consists of 16 residues. CDR3 in DNA: TGTGCCAGCAGCTTGGTGGCGGGGTCTCGCACAGATACGCAGTATTTT. This gives the protein CASSLVAGSRTDTQYF.

This sequence joins TRBV6-5 and TRBJ2-3, with 11 bases identical to TRBD2. Germline CDR1 and CDR2: MNHEY and SVGAGI. Unmatched junction bases numbered 5, after V lost 0 bases and J lost 6 bases. CDR3 length equals 16 residues. The CDR3 loop is CASSYSRLAGFDTQYF. The DNA for the CDR3 is TGTGCCAGCAGTTACTCAAGACTAGCGGGATTTGATACGCAGTATTTT.

The V call is TRBV28, the J call TRBJ2-2; D is tentatively TRBD1 or TRBD2 (5 bases each). Germline assignment: CDR1 MDHEN and CDR2 SYDVKM. V was cut by 6 bases and J by 2 bases, with 7 bases left in between. CDR3 length: 13 residues. CDR3 nucleotide sequence: TGTGCCAGCAGGGGGACCAACACCGGGGAGCTGTTTTTT. It codes for CASRGTNTGELFF. Complete variable domain (other parts from reference TRBV28 and TRBJ2-2): DVKVTQSSRYLVKRTGEKVFLECVQDMDHENMFWYRQDPGLGLRLIYFSYDVKMKEKGDIPEGYSVSREKKERFSLILESASTNQTSMYLCASRGTNTGELFFGEGSRLTVL.

The genes are TRBV27 and TRBJ2-7; 8 bases map to TRBD2. Unmatched junction bases numbered 11, after V lost 9 bases and J lost 4 bases. The length of the CDR3 is 14 residues. Germline CDR1 MNHEY, CDR2 SMNVEV (reference sequence). CDR3 in amino acids: CASSDRASGYEQYF. Here the CDR3 DNA reads TGTGCCAGTTCAGACCGCGCTAGCGGGTACGAGCAGTACTTC.

The rearrangement links TRBV28 to TRBJ1-1; TRBD1 aligns across 9 bases. Looked up from germline, CDR1 is MDHEN and CDR2 is SYDVKM. Losses at the gene ends were 3 bases for V and 10 bases for J; bases not matched to a gene: 15. The CDR3 has 16 residues. For the CDR3, the DNA is TGTGCCAGCAGTTTGAGAGGACAGGGGCCATCCCGGAGAGCTTTCTTT. Amino acid sequence: CASSLRGQGPSRRAFF.

The chain is built from TRBV7-9 and TRBJ2-5; tentative D call: TRBD1 (6 bases). CDR1 and CDR2 from the germline V gene are SEHNR and FQNEAQ (reference sequence). V lost 4 bases and J lost 2, with 8 bases in between. The CDR3 has 13 amino acids. The CDR3 nucleotides read TGTGCCAGCAGCTGGACAGAGCAAGAGACCCAGTACTTC. It is translated as CASSWTEQETQYF. The whole variable domain, remainder taken from reference TRBV7-9 and TRBJ2-5, is DTGVSQNPRHKITKRGQNVTFRCDPISEHNRLYWYRQTLGQGPEFLTYFQNEAQLEKSRLLSDRFSAERPKGSFSTLEIQRTEQGDSAMYLCASSWTEQETQYFGPGTRLLVL.

V is TRBV9 and J is TRBJ2-1; TRBD2 is a possible D gene (7 bases). This CDR3 contains 16 residues. In germline, CDR1 is SGDLS, CDR2 YYNGEE. Trimming took 0 bases from V and 6 from J, leaving 16 bases between them. CDR3 DNA sequence: TGTGCCAGCAGCGTAGGCCGGGGGGCGGAGGGCAATGAGCAGTTCTTC. This codes for CASSVGRGAEGNEQFF.

The chain uses TRBV4-2 and TRBJ2-7, with D possibly TRBD2 on 6 matching bases. Per germline, CDR1 LGHNA and CDR2 YNFKEQ. With 0 bases removed from V and 5 bases from J, the gap between germline ends came to 14 bases. The CDR3 runs to 15 residues. The CDR3 DNA reads as TGTGCCAGCAGCCAAGAGTGGGGGGAGCGGGACGAGCAGTACTTC. Its translation: CASSQEWGERDEQYF.

In nucleotides, the CDR3 is TGTGCCAGCAGTTTCACTTCTATTAACACTGAAGCTTTCTTT. It encodes CASSFTSINTEAFF. The rearrangement uses TRBV6-6 and TRBJ1-1; D unresolved. CDR1 MNHNY and CDR2 SVGAGI come from the germline V gene (reference sequence). V dropped 4 bases and J dropped 2 bases, with 11 bases sitting between them. This CDR3 contains 14 residues.